The present entry profiles one T cell receptor beta chain with its context. TCRbeta library preparation incorporated unique molecular identifiers. TCRdb used MiXCR to reprocess the PCR reads, holding one entry per CDR3 protein. The data show 350,000 to 500,000 distinct CDR3 sequences, with approximately 42% seen just once and approximately 25% held by the top ten. This sample is part of a study of T-cell reconstitution after alpha-beta-depleted transplantation in children. CDR3 length equals 12 residues. CDR1 and CDR2 from the germline V gene are DFQATT and SNEGSKA (reference sequence). V was pared by 7 bases and J by 10 bases, with 10 bases of the junction left unmatched.

This TCR came from a girl under 10 years old with aplastic anemia, due to receive a stem cell transplant. V gene TRBV20-1 combines with J gene TRBJ2-4; 7 bases match TRBD1. The material was PBMCs, obtained before TCRalphabeta/CD19-depleted stem cell transplant. The CDR3 sequence: CSVRTTGRIQYF. For the CDR3, the DNA is TGCAGTGTTAGGACGACAGGGCGAATTCAGTACTTC.